One sample yielded the 27 T cell receptor beta chains listed below, sequenced in a study of T cell responses to AZD1222 COVID-19 vaccine. Assay: immunoSEQ multiplex PCR; the TCRdb copy retains only in-frame clones and omits some. There are some 120,000 clones in the sample; 86% occur only once, and roughly 3.1% lies in the top ten. The specimen comprised peripheral blood, sampled 28 days after the second AZD1222 dose. These receptors all stem from an adult who received the AZD1222 COVID-19 vaccine.

The chain has TRBV9 and TRBJ2-1, with D hard to call. Trimming pared 0 bases from V and 0 bases from J, leaving 10 bases between. Per the germline V gene, CDR1 is SGDLS and CDR2 is YYNGEE. CDR3 length: 16 amino acids. CDR3 nucleotides: TGTGCCAGCAGCGTAGACCCCTACCACTCCTACAATGAGCAGTTCTTC. Residues: CASSVDPYHSYNEQFF.

The genes are TRBV2 and TRBJ2-1; D is perhaps TRBD1 (5 bases). The CDR3 is 15 amino acids. The V gene lost 4 bases and the J gene lost 0 bases, with 10 bases spanning the gap. Germline values: CDR1 SNHLY, CDR2 FYNNEI. CDR3 nucleotides: TGTGCCAGCAGTGGACAGCTCCGCTCCTACAATGAGCAGTTCTTC. The encoded protein is CASSGQLRSYNEQFF.

CDR3 bases: TGTGCCAGCAGCCAGAGGGGACAGGGGTGGTACGAGCAGTACTTC. This translates into CASSQRGQGWYEQYF. This chain joins TRBV3-1 (or the pseudogene TRBV3-2) and TRBJ2-7, with TRBD1 matching 10 bases. The V gene's germline CDR1 is LGHDT and CDR2 YNNKEL (reference sequence). CDR3 length: 15 residues. Trimming cost V 3 bases and J 4 bases; bases outside gene matches: 6.

The genes are TRBV2 and TRBJ2-7; D uncertain. The CDR3 totals 12 residues. Germline assignment: CDR1 SNHLY and CDR2 FYNNEI. The V gene lost 6 bases and the J gene lost 6 bases, with 12 bases spanning the gap. The CDR3 sequence is CASREDLGEQYF. The CDR3 region has the DNA TGTGCCAGCAGAGAGGACCTAGGCGAGCAGTACTTC.

The chain couples TRBV7-9 to TRBJ2-3, with D hard to call. The V gene lost 6 bases and the J gene lost 1 base, with 5 bases spanning the gap. From germline, CDR1 is SEHNR and CDR2 FQNEAQ (reference sequence). The CDR3 length is 12 residues. CDR3 coding DNA: TGTGCCAGCAGTTCACGCACAGATACGCAGTATTTT. Its protein product is CASSSRTDTQYF.

This chain connects TRBV12-3 or TRBV12-4 to TRBJ1-6; no definite D call. The CDR3 totals 9 residues. With 7 bases removed from V and 10 bases from J, the gap between germline ends came to 2 bases. CDR3 sequence: CASNSPLHF. The CDR3 DNA sequence: TGTGCCAGCAACTCACCCCTCCACTTT.

V and J are TRBV5-1 and TRBJ1-1; perhaps TRBD1 as D (5 bases). Germline-derived CDR1 and CDR2 are SGHRS and YFSETQ. Trimming left V 4 bases short and J 3 bases short, with 16 bases between. The CDR3 spans 15 residues. CDR3 region: CASSPGARADTEAFF. CDR3 in DNA: TGCGCCAGCAGCCCGGGCGCCAGGGCGGACACTGAAGCTTTCTTT. Full variable domain (rest looked up from reference TRBV5-1 and TRBJ1-1): KAGVTQTPRYLIKTRGQQVTLSCSPISGHRSVSWYQQTPGQGLQFLFEYFSETQRNKGNFPGRFSGRQFSNSRSEMNVSTLELGDSALYLCASSPGARADTEAFFGQGTRLTVV.

The rearrangement uses TRBV19 and TRBJ1-2; a weak D match, TRBD1 (6 bases). The germline gives CDR1 LNHDA, CDR2 SQIVND (reference sequence). V lost 10 bases and J 2 bases, leaving 11 bases between the germline ends. This CDR3 region has 12 residues. CDR3 in DNA: TGTGCCACCAGCAGGGGAAACTATGGCTACACCTTC. Its protein product is CATSRGNYGYTF.

This chain connects TRBV3-1 (or the pseudogene TRBV3-2) to TRBJ2-7; D perhaps matches TRBD2 (7 bases). CDR1 is LGHDT and CDR2 is YNNKEL in the germline V gene (reference sequence). The V and J ends lost 0 bases and 3 bases respectively, with 18 bases between them. The CDR3 runs 17 residues. CDR3 residues: CASSQDNWGGVNYEQYF. The CDR3, as DNA: TGTGCCAGCAGCCAAGATAATTGGGGGGGCGTCAACTACGAGCAGTACTTC.

This clone has a single count. The chain employs TRBV27 and TRBJ1-3; D might be TRBD1 (5 bases). Trimming removed 5 bases at V and 12 bases at J, with 20 bases between. Germline V CDR1 and CDR2: MNHEY, SMNVEV (reference sequence). The CDR3 loop spans 14 amino acids. The CDR3 reads CASSPRDRLEGIYF. The DNA of the CDR3 is TGTGCCAGCAGTCCCCGGGACCGCCTCGAGGGCATATATTTT.

The chain is built from TRBV7-9 and TRBJ2-2; TRBD2 is a possible D gene (5 bases). Trimming removed 5 bases from V and 4 bases from J, with 14 bases in between. This CDR3 is 15 amino acids long. Germline loops: CDR1 SEHNR, CDR2 FQNEAQ (reference sequence). The CDR3 protein is CASSPSYSPTGELFF. The CDR3 DNA is TGTGCCAGCAGCCCTAGCTATAGCCCCACCGGGGAGCTGTTTTTT.

The chain couples TRBV11-2 to TRBJ1-2; D is possibly TRBD1 (5 bases). CDR3 size: 13 residues. Germline CDR1 SGHAT, CDR2 FQNNGV. Trimming pared 0 bases from V and 8 bases from J, leaving 10 bases between. CDR3 amino acids: CASSLEGGWGYTF. CDR3 DNA: TGTGCCAGCAGCTTAGAGGGGGGTTGGGGCTACACCTTC.

In nucleotides, the CDR3 is TGTGCCAGCAGCTTAGACGGGCGCGGCTACACCTTC. Translated: CASSLDGRGYTF. The rearrangement links TRBV7-6 to TRBJ1-2; D ambiguous. Germline CDR1 is SGHVS and CDR2 is FNYEAQ. The CDR3 is 12 residues long. V lost 1 base to trimming and J lost 8 bases, with 8 bases between them.

This sequence joins TRBV6-5 and TRBJ2-3, with D possibly being TRBD1 or TRBD2 (5 bases each). Germline V CDR1 and CDR2: MNHEY, SVGAGI. The CDR3 has 14 residues. V lost 3 bases to trimming and J lost 1 base, with 8 bases between them. The CDR3 loop reads CASSYMGGTDTQYF. The CDR3 bases are TGTGCCAGCAGTTATATGGGGGGCACAGATACGCAGTATTTT.

This clone appeared a few times. V usage is TRBV14 and J usage is TRBJ2-2; TRBD2 is a possible D gene (5 bases). Germline V CDR1 and CDR2: SGHDN, FVKESK. There are 15 residues in the CDR3. Trimming removed 2 bases from V and 3 bases from J, with 10 bases in between. The chain's CDR3 is CASSQRPRDTGELFF. The CDR3, as DNA: TGTGCCAGCAGCCAAAGGCCGAGGGACACCGGGGAGCTGTTTTTT.

The V gene is TRBV25-1, the J gene TRBJ1-2; D not certain. Germline V gene sequence: CDR1 MGHDK, CDR2 SYGVNS. Deletions cut 1 base from V and 4 bases from J, with 7 bases between. This CDR3 is built from 13 residues. CDR3 nucleotides: TGTGCCAGCAGTGAATTTAGTTTCTATGGCTACACCTTC. It translates to CASSEFSFYGYTF.

The J gene is TRBJ2-7, the V gene TRBV6-5; 7 bases align to TRBD1. Germline V gene lookup returns CDR1 MNHEY and CDR2 SVGAGI. The CDR3 is made up of 15 amino acids. V shed 6 bases and J 3 bases; nucleotides not matched to a gene: 11. CDR3 loop: CASRPRQGDFYEQYF. CDR3 in DNA: TGTGCCAGCAGGCCGAGGCAGGGGGATTTCTACGAGCAGTACTTC.

The chain is built from TRBV20-1 and TRBJ1-1; no definite D call. The CDR3 totals 11 residues. Trimming took off 2 bases at V and 4 bases at J, with 5 bases between the two ends. Germline V gives CDR1 DFQATT, CDR2 SNEGSKA (reference sequence). The chain's CDR3 is CSARWGTEAFF. CDR3 bases: TGCAGTGCTAGATGGGGCACTGAAGCTTTCTTT.

This chain links TRBV27 with TRBJ1-1; no clear D. The CDR3 has 15 residues. CDR1 MNHEY and CDR2 SMNVEV come from the germline V gene (reference sequence). The germline V and J ends were trimmed by 8 bases and 1 base, with 17 bases remaining between them. CDR3 bases: TGTGCCAGCGCCGGGGAGTTCTACCCGAACACTGAAGCTTTCTTT. Translated, it gives CASAGEFYPNTEAFF.

J is TRBJ1-6 and V is TRBV19; D perhaps matches TRBD1 (5 bases). Germline values: CDR1 LNHDA, CDR2 SQIVND (reference sequence). CDR3 length: 17 amino acids. Trimming left V 5 bases short and J 1 base short, with 15 bases between. In nucleotides, the CDR3 is TGTGCCAGTAGTGGAACAGGTGGAGCATCCTATAATTCACCCCTCCACTTT. Translated: CASSGTGGASYNSPLHF.

This sequence joins TRBV28 and TRBJ2-2; the D gene could be TRBD1 or TRBD2 (6 bases each). The CDR3 length is 15 residues. Trimming left V 6 bases short and J 7 bases short, with 18 bases between. Germline V gives CDR1 MDHEN, CDR2 SYDVKM. The CDR3 DNA reads TGTGCCAGCAGAATGGGGGGCGGCTGGGTCGGGGAGCTGTTTTTT. Its protein is CASRMGGGWVGELFF.

V and J are TRBV11-2 and TRBJ1-1; D is uncertain. The CDR3 sequence is 15 residues long. The germline V and J ends were trimmed by 0 bases and 5 bases, with 13 bases remaining between them. Germline V gives CDR1 SGHAT, CDR2 FQNNGV. The CDR3 DNA is TGTGCCAGCAGCTTAGATCAGCTCACAGCGACTGAAGCTTTCTTT. Its protein is CASSLDQLTATEAFF.

This clone has more than one count but fewer than ten. The J gene is TRBJ1-2, the V gene TRBV29-1; D may be TRBD1 (6 bases). Trimming left V 3 bases short and J 3 bases short, with 14 bases between. This CDR3 is 14 amino acids long. CDR1 SQVTM and CDR2 ANQGSEA come from the germline V gene. The CDR3 DNA is TGCAGCGTTGACCAGGTCTCAGGGGACTATGGCTACACCTTC. It encodes CSVDQVSGDYGYTF.

V is TRBV5-4 and J is TRBJ1-2, with TRBD1 identical over 7 bases. Unmatched junction bases numbered 2, after V lost 1 base and J lost 2 bases. Germline V gene sequence: CDR1 SGHNT, CDR2 YYREEE (reference sequence). The CDR3 runs to 14 residues. This chain's CDR3 is CASSLTGENYGYTF. CDR3 in DNA: TGTGCCAGCAGCTTGACAGGGGAGAACTATGGCTACACCTTC. The variable domain in full, with the rest retrieved from reference TRBV5-4 and TRBJ1-2, is ETGVTQSPTHLIKTRGQQVTLRCSSQSGHNTVSWYQQALGQGPQFIFQYYREEENGRGNFPPRFSGLQFPNYSSELNVNALELDDSALYLCASSLTGENYGYTFGSGTRLTVV.

This chain uses TRBV18 with TRBJ2-1; 14 bases map to TRBD2. The germline V gene has CDR1 KGHSH and CDR2 LQKENI. The CDR3 is 18 residues long. Losses at the gene ends were 6 bases for V and 3 bases for J; bases not matched to a gene: 10. CDR3 nucleotides: TGTGCCAGCTCTCACTTCGGACTAGCGGGGGGTAGCTACAATGAGCAGTTCTTC. Its translation: CASSHFGLAGGSYNEQFF. The full variable domain, its missing parts supplied by reference TRBV18 and TRBJ2-1, is NAGVMQNPRHLVRRRGQEARLRCSPMKGHSHVYWYRQLPEEGLKFMVYLQKENIIDESGMPKERFSAEFPKEGPSILRIQQVVRGDSAAYFCASSHFGLAGGSYNEQFFGPGTRLTVL.

The chain employs TRBV27 and TRBJ2-7, with D perhaps TRBD1 or TRBD2 (6 bases each). The V and J ends lost 6 bases and 6 bases respectively, with 21 bases between them. The CDR3 runs 15 residues. Germline V gives CDR1 MNHEY, CDR2 SMNVEV (reference sequence). CDR3 DNA sequence: TGTGCCAGCAGGGGGTTCGGGGGCCCCTTGCGCGAGCAGTACTTC. Protein: CASRGFGGPLREQYF.

This chain uses TRBV5-6 with TRBJ2-3; D uncertain. Looked up from germline, CDR1 is SGHDT and CDR2 is YYEEEE. This CDR3 contains 13 residues. V shed 4 bases and J shed 6 bases, with 12 bases lying between them. CDR3 coding DNA: TGTGCCAGCAGCAGTGGACGGCGGGATACGCAGTATTTT. Its translation: CASSSGRRDTQYF. The variable domain in full, with the rest retrieved from reference TRBV5-6 and TRBJ2-3, is DAGVTQSPTHLIKTRGQQVTLRCSPKSGHDTVSWYQQALGQGPQFIFQYYEEEERQRGNFPDRFSGHQFPNYSSELNVNALLLGDSALYLCASSSGRRDTQYFGPGTRLTVL.